The 32 T cell receptor beta chains below were found in one sample sequenced in a study of T cells expressing NK-cell markers. TCRdb reprocessed the 5' RACE reads, keeping one entry per CDR3 protein, no DNA. The sample has a few hundred thousand distinct CDR3 sequences. The sequencing input was blood T cells: a sorted CD56 or NKG2C T cell subset, CD4+ or CD8+ T cells, or bulk PBMC T cells (not recorded which). Receptors originate from a man between 18 and 29 years old in good health.

The chain recombines TRBV9 with TRBJ2-1; TCRdb's D call of TRBD2 is untestable without DNA. There are 14 residues in the CDR3. Germline V gene lookup returns CDR1 SGDLS and CDR2 YYNGEE. CDR3: CASSGSGRARLPFF.

This sequence joins TRBV12-3 or TRBV12-4 and TRBJ2-1. CDR3 length: 16 amino acids. The CDR3 region is CASSLAGSSSYNEQFF.

This chain links TRBV27 with TRBJ2-3; TCRdb's assignment of TRBD1 cannot be checked, as there is no DNA. The germline V gene encodes CDR1 MNHEY and CDR2 SMNVEV (reference sequence). This CDR3 has 13 amino acids. CDR3 loop: CATQYRGTDTQYF.

V and J are TRBV29-1 and TRBJ2-5; the TCRdb D gene call, TRBD1, has no DNA to confirm it. The germline CDR1 and CDR2 sequences are SQVTM and ANQGSEA. The CDR3 runs to 15 residues. CDR3 region: CSPRVRQGVQETQYF.

This chain uses TRBV12-3 or TRBV12-4 with TRBJ1-2. The CDR3 length is 12 residues. The CDR3 sequence: CASSNSNYGYTF.

This chain uses TRBV4-1 with TRBJ2-5; TCRdb's D call of TRBD1 is untestable without DNA. This CDR3 region has 16 residues. CDR1 and CDR2 from the germline V gene are MGHRA and YSYEKL. This CDR3 is CASSQGVRERVETQYF.

This rearrangement joins TRBV2 to TRBJ2-6; the TCRdb call, TRBD2, lacks DNA for checking. This CDR3 region has 19 residues. Germline lookup yields CDR1 SNHLY and CDR2 FYNNEI. CDR3 residues: CASSGRVHGAKSGANVLTF.

The chain recombines TRBV5-1 with TRBJ2-1; as DNA is missing, the TRBD2 call by TCRdb cannot be tested. Germline V CDR1 and CDR2: SGHRS, YFSETQ. The CDR3 runs to 15 residues. The CDR3 is CASSEAGGPMDEQFF.

The chain combines TRBV10-2 with TRBJ2-1; TCRdb designates TRBD2, a call that cannot be tested without DNA. This CDR3 is 13 amino acids long. Germline V gene sequence: CDR1 WSHSY, CDR2 SAAADI. The CDR3 region is CASSWGSRDEQFF.

The rearrangement uses TRBV18 and TRBJ2-5; TCRdb indicates TRBD1, and absent DNA this call remains unverified. CDR1 and CDR2 from the germline V gene are KGHSH and LQKENI. The CDR3 spans 15 residues. The CDR3 protein is CASSPRTGGVETQYF.

V and J are TRBV10-3 and TRBJ2-2. Germline lookup yields CDR1 ENHRY and CDR2 SYGVKD. This CDR3 has 12 amino acids. The CDR3 sequence: CAISVVAGELFF.

This chain joins TRBV3-1 and TRBJ1-3; the D call from TCRdb, TRBD1, cannot be confirmed without DNA. The germline V gene encodes CDR1 LGHDT and CDR2 YNNKEL (reference sequence). The CDR3 totals 16 residues. The CDR3 spells CASSQGGGTSGNTIYF.

The genes are TRBV9 and TRBJ2-3; no DNA is available, so the TRBD2 call from TCRdb remains unchecked. Looked up from germline, CDR1 is SGDLS and CDR2 is YYNGEE. The CDR3 runs to 16 residues. The CDR3 here is CASSVTSGQSTDTQYF.

This chain links TRBV7-7 with TRBJ2-2. Germline values: CDR1 SSHAT, CDR2 FNYEAQ (reference sequence). This CDR3 contains 15 residues. CDR3 sequence: CASSFQDARTGELFF.

The rearrangement links TRBV18 to TRBJ2-5. The CDR3 totals 13 residues. Germline CDR1 and CDR2: KGHSH and LQKENI. CDR3: CASSLVNQETQYF.

The genes are TRBV12-3 or TRBV12-4 and TRBJ2-1; the TCRdb call, TRBD2, lacks DNA for checking. The CDR3 is 15 amino acids. CDR3: CASSFSQRKYNEQFF.

This chain uses TRBV12-3 or TRBV12-4 with TRBJ2-1; TCRdb reports TRBD2, a call that lacks DNA to check it against. This CDR3 is built from 17 residues. The CDR3 is CASSLSPPGLAVNEQFF.

The gene calls are TRBV6-1 and TRBJ2-4; TCRdb lists TRBD2, though no DNA is available to test this call. This CDR3 spans 13 amino acids. CDR1 is MNHNS and CDR2 is SASEGT in the germline V gene. The CDR3 loop is CASTPTGRGIQYF.

The CDR3 loop reads CASTPTSGANVLTF. The chain links TRBV27 to TRBJ2-6; lacking DNA, the TRBD1 call made by TCRdb goes unchecked. CDR1 MNHEY and CDR2 SMNVEV come from the germline V gene (reference sequence). CDR3 length equals 14 residues.

The chain uses TRBV2 and TRBJ2-3; as DNA is missing, the TRBD1 call by TCRdb cannot be tested. This CDR3 region has 14 residues. The germline CDR1 and CDR2 sequences are SNHLY and FYNNEI. The CDR3 here is CASRTQGAADTQYF.

The rearrangement joins TRBV7-9 to TRBJ1-3; TCRdb returns TRBD1, unconfirmable since there is no DNA. Germline V CDR1 and CDR2: SEHNR, FQNEAQ (reference sequence). The CDR3 extends over 15 amino acids. The CDR3 spells CASSFGQFSGNTIYF.

The chain carries TRBV6-1 and TRBJ2-4; no DNA is available, so the TRBD2 call from TCRdb remains unchecked. The CDR3 has 16 amino acids. The germline gives CDR1 MNHNS, CDR2 SASEGT. CDR3 loop: CASSMGTSGSGNIQYF.

The chain recombines TRBV5-5 with TRBJ2-3; TCRdb returns TRBD2, unconfirmable since there is no DNA. CDR1 and CDR2 from the germline V gene are SGHKS and YYEKEE (reference sequence). The CDR3 totals 14 residues. This chain's CDR3 is CAGALSGRRDTQYF.

The rearrangement links TRBV7-8 to TRBJ1-6; TCRdb lists TRBD1, though no DNA is available to test this call. The CDR3 covers 16 residues. Germline values: CDR1 SGHVS, CDR2 FQNEAQ. CDR3 region: CASSLLQGRGNSPLHF.

The V gene is TRBV20-1, the J gene TRBJ2-7; TCRdb's D call of TRBD2 is untestable without DNA. The CDR3 is 15 amino acids. Germline loops: CDR1 DFQATT, CDR2 SNEGSKA (reference sequence). The CDR3 loop is CSAKGLAGGRHEQYF.

This chain uses TRBV7-2 with TRBJ2-5; as DNA is missing, the TRBD2 call by TCRdb cannot be tested. The CDR3 is 14 residues long. Germline values: CDR1 SGHTA, CDR2 FQGNSA. CDR3 sequence reads: CASSQTSGAETQYF.

The chain couples TRBV28 to TRBJ2-7; as DNA is missing, the TRBD2 call by TCRdb cannot be tested. Germline CDR1 is MDHEN and CDR2 is SYDVKM. This CDR3 region has 12 residues. The CDR3 here is CATVGGNHEQYF.

The gene calls are TRBV7-2 and TRBJ2-6; TCRdb indicates TRBD1, and absent DNA this call remains unverified. In germline, CDR1 is SGHTA, CDR2 FQGNSA. This CDR3 region has 17 residues. The CDR3 sequence is CASSSTGTGTGANVLTF.

The V call is TRBV15, the J call TRBJ2-3; the TCRdb D gene call, TRBD2, has no DNA to confirm it. Per germline, CDR1 LNHNV and CDR2 YYDKDF (reference sequence). This CDR3 contains 17 residues. The CDR3 loop reads CATSRGVGGSSTDTQYF.

This chain joins TRBV5-1 and TRBJ1-2. Germline CDR1 reads SGHRS; CDR2 reads YFSETQ. The length of the CDR3 is 13 residues. CDR3 loop: CASSETVAVGYTF.

The V gene is TRBV7-9, the J gene TRBJ1-4. The length of the CDR3 is 14 residues. Germline CDR1 and CDR2: SEHNR and FQNEAQ (reference sequence). CDR3 sequence reads: CASSATEMDEKLFF.

The rearrangement links TRBV3-1 to TRBJ2-3; TCRdb indicates TRBD2, and absent DNA this call remains unverified. The germline V gene encodes CDR1 LGHDT and CDR2 YNNKEL (reference sequence). This CDR3 is 17 amino acids long. This CDR3 is CASSQGLAVLSTDTQYF.